These 7 T cell receptor beta chains came from one sample sequenced in a study of cytomegalovirus exposure and HLA in healthy donors. The PCR had 60 Vbeta and 13 Jbeta primers. Only in-frame clones appear in the TCRdb table, and some are missing; sequencing was by immunoSEQ multiplex PCR. In the table there are 200,000 to 250,000 clones, roughly 83% of which are singletons. What was sequenced was PBMCs. The receptors were sampled from a boy aged 2 to 9 in good health and CMV-seronegative.

This clone appeared a single time. This sample also contains other DNA sequences that code for the same CDR3. The chain combines TRBV11-3 with TRBJ2-7, with 10 bases identical to TRBD1. Germline V gene data show CDR1 as SGHNT and CDR2 as YENEEA. Trimming cost V 5 bases and J 2 bases; bases outside gene matches: 3. This CDR3 contains 14 residues. CDR3 sequence reads: CASSPGQGTYEQYF. Here the CDR3 DNA reads TGTGCCAGCAGCCCGGGACAGGGGACCTACGAGCAGTACTTC. Supplemented by reference TRBV11-3 and TRBJ2-7, the full variable domain reads EAGVVQSPRYKIIEKKQPVAFWCNPISGHNTLYWYLQNLGQGPELLIRYENEEAVDDSQLPKDRFSAERLKGVDSTLKIQPAELGDSAVYLCASSPGQGTYEQYFGPGTRLTVT.

The chain joins TRBV4-1 to TRBJ2-1, with 13 positions matching TRBD2. Germline values: CDR1 MGHRA, CDR2 YSYEKL. The length of the CDR3 is 16 residues. Trimming removed 2 bases from V and 6 bases from J; junction bases left unmatched: 4. The CDR3 reads CASSQPTSGRANEQFF. For the CDR3, the DNA is TGCGCCAGCAGCCAACCTACTAGCGGGAGGGCCAATGAGCAGTTCTTC.

The CDR3 DNA sequence: TGTGCCAGCAGCATCCGGACTAGCGGGAGGGAGGGCGAGCTGTTTTTT. It encodes CASSIRTSGREGELFF. The chain links TRBV11-1 to TRBJ2-2, with 15 bases aligning to TRBD2. The ends lost 5 bases at V and 11 bases at J; junction bases unmatched: 9. The germline V gene has CDR1 SGHAT and CDR2 FQDESV (reference sequence). This CDR3 is 16 amino acids long.

The rearrangement uses TRBV4-1 and TRBJ1-2, with a weak D call TRBD1 (5 bases). Germline-derived CDR1 and CDR2 are MGHRA and YSYEKL. The germline V and J ends were trimmed by 2 bases and 7 bases, with 11 bases remaining between them. The CDR3 extends over 13 amino acids. The CDR3 region is CASSQTGPSGYTF. For the CDR3, the DNA is TGCGCCAGCAGCCAAACAGGACCGTCTGGCTACACCTTC.

The chain recombines TRBV27 with TRBJ2-1; TRBD2 might be the D (6 bases). CDR1 is MNHEY, CDR2 SMNVEV, per germline (reference sequence). This CDR3 is built from 15 residues. The V and J ends lost 5 bases and 6 bases respectively, with 17 bases between them. DNA of the CDR3: TGTGCCAGCAGTCCGAGCCGGGGGAGAACCAATGAGCAGTTCTTC. This sequence encodes CASSPSRGRTNEQFF.

The CDR3 DNA sequence: TGCGCCAGCAGTCGGAAGGGACAGGGGGTTGGGCAGCCCCAGCATTTT. It yields the protein CASSRKGQGVGQPQHF. This chain links TRBV23-1 with TRBJ1-5; 11 bases match TRBD1. TRBV23-1 is annotated as an ORF whose role is uncertain. The ends lost 4 bases at V and 7 bases at J; junction bases unmatched: 9. CDR3 length equals 16 residues.

The V gene is TRBV6-4, the J gene TRBJ1-2, with D hard to call. CDR3 length equals 13 residues. V lost 1 base, J lost 4 bases, and 7 bases lay in between. CDR1 is MRHNA, CDR2 SNTAGT, per germline. The CDR3 DNA reads as TGTGCCAGCAGTGACTTGTATAGCTATGGCTACACCTTC. Translating it yields CASSDLYSYGYTF.